These 29 T cell receptor beta chains came from one sample sequenced in a study of blood T cell repertoires in COVID-19. The repertoire was sequenced with immunoSEQ multiplex PCR; TCRdb's copy has only in-frame clones and lacks some. The repertoire consists of around 170,000 clones, with 88% occurring once and the leading ten covering about 9.4%. The sample taken for sequencing was PBMCs or T cells enriched from blood (not recorded which). The receptors come from a woman between 18 and 30 years old who had recovered from COVID-19.

V gene TRBV6-5 combines with J gene TRBJ2-3; 8 bases are shared with TRBD2. J lost 1 base, V lost 6 bases, and 0 bases had no gene match. Germline values: CDR1 MNHEY, CDR2 SVGAGI. This CDR3 contains 13 residues. The DNA for the CDR3 is TGTGCCAGCAGGACTAGCGGCACAGATACGCAGTATTTT. This gives the protein CASRTSGTDTQYF.

Notes on this clone: A much more abundant neighbour one base away suggests this may be a read error. The same CDR3 can be traced to other DNA sequences in this sample. V is TRBV6-5 and J is TRBJ2-1; a possible D gene is TRBD2 (6 bases). Germline-derived CDR1 and CDR2 are MNHEY and SVGAGI. The CDR3 runs to 11 residues. Trimming took 3 bases from V and 10 from J, leaving 7 bases between them. The CDR3 DNA is TGTGCCAGCAGTTATGGGGGGGAGCAGTTCTTC. Its translation: CASSYGGEQFF.

The gene calls are TRBV7-2 and TRBJ2-5; D call uncertain. Germline values: CDR1 SGHTA, CDR2 FQGNSA. The CDR3 runs 12 residues. V shed 3 bases and J shed 5 bases, with 7 bases lying between them. Here the CDR3 reads CASSFFGETQYF. CDR3 DNA sequence: TGTGCCAGCAGCTTTTTCGGGGAGACCCAGTACTTC.

J is TRBJ2-7 and V is TRBV7-6, with unresolved D. CDR1 is SGHVS and CDR2 is FNYEAQ in the germline V gene. This CDR3 is built from 16 residues. V lost 2 bases and J lost 4, with 18 bases in between. The CDR3 sequence is CASSLFRGVSEYEQYF. The CDR3 DNA follows: TGTGCCAGCAGCTTATTTCGTGGAGTAAGTGAATACGAGCAGTACTTC.

The chain links TRBV28 to TRBJ1-6; D might be TRBD1 (6 bases). Germline V gene lookup returns CDR1 MDHEN and CDR2 SYDVKM. There are 14 residues in the CDR3. V lost 6 bases, J lost 6 bases, and 12 bases lay in between. The chain's CDR3 is CASSDTGSNSPLHF. CDR3 nucleotides: TGTGCCAGCAGCGATACAGGGAGTAATTCACCCCTCCACTTT.

The V call is TRBV11-2, the J call TRBJ1-2; tentatively, D is TRBD1 (5 bases). Germline CDR1 and CDR2: SGHAT and FQNNGV. V lost 1 base to trimming and J lost 2 bases, with 11 bases between them. The CDR3 is 15 amino acids. Written as DNA, the CDR3 is TGTGCCAGCAGCTTAGCGGGGGACGCGAACTATGGCTACACCTTC. Its protein is CASSLAGDANYGYTF.

The chain employs TRBV28 and TRBJ2-4; 14 bases are shared with TRBD2. The V gene end was trimmed by 5 bases and the J gene end by 1 base; junction bases not matched to a gene: 10. Germline V gene lookup returns CDR1 MDHEN and CDR2 SYDVKM. This CDR3 is built from 19 residues. The CDR3 is CASSPSGTSGRPAKNIQYF. The CDR3 region has the DNA TGTGCCAGCAGTCCCTCCGGGACTAGCGGGAGACCGGCCAAAAACATTCAGTACTTC.

This chain joins TRBV14 and TRBJ2-5; no firm D call. Between the trimmed V and J ends, which lost 2 bases and 5 bases, there was a span of 15 bases. The germline V gene has CDR1 SGHDN and CDR2 FVKESK. The CDR3 is 15 residues long. The CDR3 DNA reads as TGTGCCAGCAGCCAAACGACCTCTTCCGGGGAGACCCAGTACTTC. Translated, it gives CASSQTTSSGETQYF.

The V call is TRBV7-6, the J call TRBJ2-1; D gene ambiguous. CDR3 length: 17 residues. Trimming removed 0 bases from V and 4 bases from J, with 16 bases in between. Germline-derived CDR1 and CDR2 are SGHVS and FNYEAQ. CDR3 in amino acids: CASSLAGPTSIYNEQFF. The CDR3 nucleotides are TGTGCCAGCAGCTTAGCTGGGCCCACTTCCATATACAATGAGCAGTTCTTC.

The chain joins TRBV6-2 or TRBV6-3 to TRBJ1-5; 8 nucleotides align to TRBD1. Per the germline V gene, CDR1 is MNHEY and CDR2 is SVGEGT. Trimming cost V 5 bases and J 7 bases; bases outside gene matches: 4. CDR3 length: 13 amino acids. CDR3 amino acids: CASSQGAGQPQHF. The CDR3 coding sequence is TGTGCCAGCAGTCAGGGGGCTGGCCAGCCCCAGCATTTT.

This clone appeared a single time. The CDR3 loop reads CASSPDLMAFF. CDR3 sequence (DNA): TGTGCCAGCTCTCCCGACTTGATGGCTTTCTTT. The J gene is TRBJ1-1, the V gene TRBV18, with D hard to call. In germline, CDR1 is KGHSH, CDR2 LQKENI. V lost 6 bases and J lost 11, with 13 bases in between. This CDR3 comprises 11 residues. The full variable domain, with the rest looked up from reference TRBV18 and TRBJ1-1, is NAGVMQNPRHLVRRRGQEARLRCSPMKGHSHVYWYRQLPEEGLKFMVYLQKENIIDESGMPKERFSAEFPKEGPSILRIQQVVRGDSAAYFCASSPDLMAFFGQGTRLTVV.

The V and J genes are TRBV24-1 and TRBJ1-2, with 8 positions matching TRBD1. V gave up 4 bases and J gave up 3 bases; unmatched junction bases: 15. The CDR3 sequence is 18 residues long. CDR1 KGHDR and CDR2 SFDVKD come from the germline V gene. In DNA form, the CDR3 reads TGTGCCACCAGTGAAAGACCCGGGACAGGCGGGGGCGACTATGGCTACACCTTC. This sequence encodes CATSERPGTGGGDYGYTF.

CDR3 bases: TGTGCCAGCAGCCCCCAGGGGTATGGCTACACCTTC. Translating it yields CASSPQGYGYTF. V usage is TRBV7-2 and J usage is TRBJ1-2; TRBD1 might be the D (6 bases). CDR1 is SGHTA, CDR2 FQGNSA, per germline. Trimming removed 5 bases at V and 5 bases at J, with 9 bases between. This CDR3 is 12 amino acids long.

This chain connects TRBV6-5 to TRBJ2-7, with TRBD2 identical over 8 bases. Germline CDR1 and CDR2: MNHEY and SVGAGI. J gave up 4 bases and V 0 bases, and 2 bases lay outside the gene matches. This CDR3 is 14 amino acids long. The CDR3 DNA reads as TGTGCCAGCAGTTACTCTCCGGGGGGGTACGAGCAGTACTTC. Its protein product is CASSYSPGGYEQYF.

The gene calls are TRBV5-1 and TRBJ2-7; D remains ambiguous. The CDR3 length is 15 residues. The V end lost 0 bases, the J end lost 2 bases, and 12 bases lay between the germline ends. Germline V gene data show CDR1 as SGHRS and CDR2 as YFSETQ. CDR3 sequence reads: CASSLAAGGPYEQYF. CDR3 in DNA: TGCGCCAGCAGCTTGGCGGCAGGTGGTCCCTACGAGCAGTACTTC. Filled out from reference TRBV5-1 and TRBJ2-7, the complete variable domain reads KAGVTQTPRYLIKTRGQQVTLSCSPISGHRSVSWYQQTPGQGLQFLFEYFSETQRNKGNFPGRFSGRQFSNSRSEMNVSTLELGDSALYLCASSLAAGGPYEQYFGPGTRLTVT.

V is TRBV19 and J is TRBJ1-2; 8 nucleotides match TRBD1. With V trimmed by 5 bases and J by 7 bases, 12 bases remained unmatched. The germline gives CDR1 LNHDA, CDR2 SQIVND (reference sequence). This CDR3 region has 15 residues. The CDR3 reads CASSSPGGDEGGYTF. CDR3 in DNA: TGTGCCAGTAGTTCGCCAGGGGGCGATGAAGGTGGCTACACCTTC.

J is TRBJ1-2 and V is TRBV28; D gene uncertain. In germline, CDR1 is MDHEN, CDR2 SYDVKM. The length of the CDR3 is 14 residues. Trimming pared 2 bases from V and 11 bases from J, leaving 18 bases between. The CDR3 reads CASSLISTDPAYTF. In DNA, the CDR3 is TGTGCCAGCAGTTTAATTTCAACAGACCCGGCTTACACCTTC.

V gene TRBV28 combines with J gene TRBJ2-5, with a possible D match to TRBD2 (6 bases). The CDR3 has 16 amino acids. Trimming took 4 bases from V and 1 from J, leaving 16 bases between them. The germline V gene encodes CDR1 MDHEN and CDR2 SYDVKM. CDR3 region: CASSSTAGGTQETQYF. The CDR3 nucleotides read TGTGCCAGCAGTTCTACAGCTGGGGGGACCCAAGAGACCCAGTACTTC.

The chain has TRBV5-8 and TRBJ2-5, with 10 bases aligning to TRBD1. Germline V gene data show CDR1 as SGHTS and CDR2 as YDEGEE. The CDR3 is 15 amino acids. V dropped 4 bases and J dropped 3; count of bases not matched to a gene: 6. As DNA, the CDR3 is TGTGCCAGCAGCCTCGGGACAGGGGCGAAAGAGACCCAGTACTTC. As protein: CASSLGTGAKETQYF.

V and J are TRBV5-4 and TRBJ1-2; D remains ambiguous. V shed 4 bases and J shed 8 bases, with 15 bases lying between them. Germline V lookup: CDR1 SGHNT, CDR2 YYREEE (reference sequence). The CDR3 loop spans 13 amino acids. The CDR3 is CASSPGIAAGYTF. In DNA, the CDR3 is TGTGCCAGCAGCCCGGGGATCGCCGCGGGCTACACCTTC.

This clone was seen a single time. The chain has TRBV7-9 and TRBJ1-4; TRBD1 matches at 8 bases. V was clipped by 5 bases and J by 8 bases; unmatched bases: 13. The CDR3 covers 16 residues. Germline V lookup: CDR1 SEHNR, CDR2 FQNEAQ (reference sequence). CDR3: CASSVDLTGAGEKLFF. CDR3 DNA sequence: TGTGCCAGCAGCGTCGACCTGACAGGGGCAGGCGAAAAACTGTTTTTT.

This sequence joins TRBV27 and TRBJ2-7; TRBD1 agrees at 7 bases. Germline V gene sequence: CDR1 MNHEY, CDR2 SMNVEV (reference sequence). The CDR3 consists of 14 residues. The V segment lost 3 bases and the J segment 2 bases; nucleotides outside the gene matches: 4. CDR3: CASSFGQAAYEQYF. In DNA form, the CDR3 reads TGTGCCAGCAGTTTCGGACAGGCAGCCTACGAGCAGTACTTC.

Only a few counts were recorded for this clone. The CDR3 sequence: CASSLEPSEGNTIYF. As DNA, the CDR3 is TGTGCCAGCAGCTTGGAACCCTCGGAGGGAAACACCATATATTTT. The rearrangement links TRBV7-6 to TRBJ1-3, with no clear D. This CDR3 comprises 15 residues. CDR1 SGHVS and CDR2 FNYEAQ come from the germline V gene. Trimming removed 3 bases from V and 4 bases from J, with 13 bases in between.

The sample holds a few counts of this clone. The chain has TRBV6-2 or TRBV6-3 and TRBJ2-6; TRBD1 might be the D (6 bases). Trimming stripped 2 bases from V and 2 bases from J, with 7 bases between. Germline values: CDR1 MNHEY, CDR2 SVGEGT. This CDR3 has 15 amino acids. CDR3 loop: CASSYTGTGANVLTF. CDR3 nucleotides: TGTGCCAGCAGTTACACAGGGACTGGGGCCAACGTCCTGACTTTC.

This rearrangement joins TRBV11-3 to TRBJ2-3, with 7 bases that match TRBD1. CDR3 length: 16 amino acids. The ends lost 4 bases at V and 9 bases at J; junction bases unmatched: 16. Germline V gene data show CDR1 as SGHNT and CDR2 as YENEEA. The CDR3 here is CASSSQAPETGPTQYF. CDR3 DNA sequence: TGTGCCAGCAGCTCTCAAGCCCCCGAGACAGGGCCAACGCAGTATTTT.

The rearrangement uses TRBV4-3 and TRBJ2-4; 8 bases fit TRBD2. The germline V gene encodes CDR1 LGHNA and CDR2 YSLEER. The trim removed 0 bases at V and 6 bases at J, leaving 7 bases unmatched. The CDR3 has 16 amino acids. The CDR3: CASSQDGGAGLNIQYF. The CDR3 DNA sequence: TGCGCCAGCAGCCAAGACGGGGGGGCCGGATTAAACATTCAGTACTTC.

The chain uses TRBV20-1 and TRBJ2-1; a possible D gene is TRBD2 (6 bases). V was trimmed by 7 bases and J by 9 bases, leaving 10 bases between them. Germline V gene data show CDR1 as DFQATT and CDR2 as SNEGSKA (reference sequence). There are 10 residues in the CDR3. CDR3 protein: CSVAGTEQFF. The DNA of the CDR3 is TGCAGTGTGGCGGGGACTGAGCAGTTCTTC.

The V call is TRBV10-3, the J call TRBJ2-1; TRBD2 aligns across 8 bases. Germline CDR1 and CDR2: ENHRY and SYGVKD. Trimming at V came to 8 bases and at J to 11 bases, leaving 11 bases not matched to a gene. The CDR3 spans 13 residues. The CDR3 bases are TGTGCCATCCAGGGACTAGTAGGTAGCAAGCAGTTCTTC. Its protein product is CAIQGLVGSKQFF.

The rearrangement links TRBV5-1 to TRBJ2-5, with TRBD2 matching 7 bases. This CDR3 has 15 residues. The J segment lost 1 base and the V segment lost 4 bases, leaving 7 bases of the junction unmatched. Germline V lookup: CDR1 SGHRS, CDR2 YFSETQ. The CDR3 DNA reads as TGCGCCAGCAGCCCTATAGCGGGTCGCCAAGAGACCCAGTACTTC. This codes for CASSPIAGRQETQYF.